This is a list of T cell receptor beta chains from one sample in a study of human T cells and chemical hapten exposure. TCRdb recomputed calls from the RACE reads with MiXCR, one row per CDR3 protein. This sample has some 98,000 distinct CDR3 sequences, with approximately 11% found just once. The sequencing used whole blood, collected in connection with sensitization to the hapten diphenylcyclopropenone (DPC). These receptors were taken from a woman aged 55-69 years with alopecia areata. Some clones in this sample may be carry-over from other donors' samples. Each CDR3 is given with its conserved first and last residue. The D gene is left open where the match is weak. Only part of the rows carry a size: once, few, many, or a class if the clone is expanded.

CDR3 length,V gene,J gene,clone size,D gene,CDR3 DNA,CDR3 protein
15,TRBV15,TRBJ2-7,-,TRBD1,TGTGCCACCAGCAGAGATTCGACAGGGGGTTACGAGCAGTACTTC,CATSRDSTGGYEQYF
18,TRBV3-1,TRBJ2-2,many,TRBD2,TGTGCCAGCAGCCAAGATCCCCCTAGCGGTTCACTAACCGGGGAGCTGTTTTTT,CASSQDPPSGSLTGELFF
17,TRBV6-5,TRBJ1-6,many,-,TGTGCCAGCAGTGTATGGGTACCTCCCCGGAATAATTCACCCCTCCACTTT,CASSVWVPPRNNSPLHF
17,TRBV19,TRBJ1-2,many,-,TGTGCCAGTAGTATCTTAAAAGGGCTCAGTAGGTTCCGGGGCTACACCTTC,CASSILKGLSRFRGYTF
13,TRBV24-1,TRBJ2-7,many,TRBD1,TGTGCCACCAATGGACAGGGGGCCTACGAGCAGTACTTC,CATNGQGAYEQYF
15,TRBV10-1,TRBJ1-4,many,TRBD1,TGCGCCAGCAGTGACCAGACAGGGGGAGAGGAAAAACTGTTTTTT,CASSDQTGGEEKLFF
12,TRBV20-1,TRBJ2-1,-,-,TGCAATGCTAGAGTTAGGGCGAATGAGCAGTTCTTC,CNARVRANEQFF
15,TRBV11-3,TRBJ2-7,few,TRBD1,TGTGCCAGCAGCCCAGGGACAGACTCCCCCTACGAGCAGTACTTC,CASSPGTDSPYEQYF
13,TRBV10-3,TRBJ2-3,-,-,TGTGCCATCAGTGGGACTAACGCGGATACGCAGTATTTT,CAISGTNADTQYF
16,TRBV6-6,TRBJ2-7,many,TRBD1,TGTGCCAGCAACCAAATAGGACAGGGGGGATCCTACGAGCAGTACTTC,CASNQIGQGGSYEQYF
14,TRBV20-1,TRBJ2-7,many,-,TGCAGTGCTAGTCCCCGGACAGCCTCCTACGAGCAGTACTTC,CSASPRTASYEQYF
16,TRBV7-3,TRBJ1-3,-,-,TGTGCCAGCAGCCCACACCCTCACATCGGAGGAAACACCATATATTTT,CASSPHPHIGGNTIYF
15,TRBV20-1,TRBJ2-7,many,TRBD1,TGCAGTGCTAGAGTTGCGACAGGGGAGAGGTACGAGCAGTACTTC,CSARVATGERYEQYF
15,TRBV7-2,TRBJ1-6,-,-,TGTGCCAGCAGGGCAACAGGGCTCTATAATTCACCCCTCCACTTT,CASRATGLYNSPLHF
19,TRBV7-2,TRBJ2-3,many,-,TGTGCCAGCAGCTTAGTCTCGGTTACGGGACGGTCTAGCACAGATACGCAGTATTTT,CASSLVSVTGRSSTDTQYF
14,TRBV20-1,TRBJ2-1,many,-,TGCAGTGTACCAGCATACGTACACTACAATGAGCAGTTCTTC,CSVPAYVHYNEQFF
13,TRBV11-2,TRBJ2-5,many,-,TGTGCCAGCAGCCCCCCTATCAGGGAGACCCAGTACTTC,CASSPPIRETQYF
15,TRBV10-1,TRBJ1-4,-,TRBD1,TGCGCCAGCAGTGATGGGACAGGCTCGGGGGAAAAACTGTTTTTT,CASSDGTGSGEKLFF
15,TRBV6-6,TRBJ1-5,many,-,TGTGCCAGCAGTTACTCGATTGGATACAATCAGCCCCAGCATTTT,CASSYSIGYNQPQHF
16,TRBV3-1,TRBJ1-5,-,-,TGTGCCAGCAGCCAAGGAGGGGGGCAGGGCGGCCAGCCCCAGCATTTT,CASSQGGGQGGQPQHF
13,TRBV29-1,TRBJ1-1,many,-,TGCAGCGTTGAAGGAGCGATGAACACTGAAGCTTTCTTT,CSVEGAMNTEAFF
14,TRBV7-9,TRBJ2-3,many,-,TGTGCCAGCATCAGGACGGAAAGCACAGATACGCAGTATTTT,CASIRTESTDTQYF
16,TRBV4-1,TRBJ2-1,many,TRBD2,TGCGCCAGCAGCCGGCCCGTAGTGGCGGGGGGCCATGAGCAGTTCTTC,CASSRPVVAGGHEQFF
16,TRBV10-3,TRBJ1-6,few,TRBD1,TGTGCCATCAGTGAGCTAGGGACAGAGAATAATTCACCCCTCCACTTT,CAISELGTENNSPLHF
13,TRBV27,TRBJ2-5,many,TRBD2,TGTGCCAGCAGTAGCGGGGGGTTGGAGACCCAGTACTTC,CASSSGGLETQYF
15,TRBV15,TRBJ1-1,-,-,TGTGCCACCAGCCCTAGGACAGACGGGAACACTGAAGCTTTCTTT,CATSPRTDGNTEAFF
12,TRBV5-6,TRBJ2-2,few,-,TGTGCCAGCAACGACCACACCGGGGAGCTGTTTTTT,CASNDHTGELFF
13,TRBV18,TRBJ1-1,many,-,TGTGCCAGCTCCCCGACACCGAACACTGAAGCTTTCTTT,CASSPTPNTEAFF
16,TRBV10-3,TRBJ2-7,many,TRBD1,TGTGCCATCAGAAATGCGGGAAGGACAGGGCTCTACGAGCAGTACTTC,CAIRNAGRTGLYEQYF
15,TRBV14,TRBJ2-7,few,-,TGTGCCAGCAGCCACGCGGTTGGGATTGTCTACGAGCAGTACTTC,CASSHAVGIVYEQYF
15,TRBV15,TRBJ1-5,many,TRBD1,TGTGCCACCAGCAGAGAAAGGACAGGGACTCAGCCCCAGCATTTT,CATSRERTGTQPQHF
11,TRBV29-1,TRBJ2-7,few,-,TGCAGCGTTGATAAAGGTGCCGAGCAGTACTTC,CSVDKGAEQYF
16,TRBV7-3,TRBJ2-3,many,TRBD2,TGTGCCAGCAGCTCGGGACTAGCGGGGGCCGGGGATACGCAGTATTTT,CASSSGLAGAGDTQYF
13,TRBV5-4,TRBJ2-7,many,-,TGTGCCAGCAGCCGGACGGACTCCTACGAGCAGTACTTC,CASSRTDSYEQYF
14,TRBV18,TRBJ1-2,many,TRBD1,TGTGCCAGCTCACCCCCGGGACAGAGTCAAAGCTACACCTTC,CASSPPGQSQSYTF
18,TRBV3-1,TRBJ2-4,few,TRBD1,TGTGCCAGCAGCCCCGACGGCGGACAGGGTTTTGTCAAAAACATTCAGTACTTC,CASSPDGGQGFVKNIQYF
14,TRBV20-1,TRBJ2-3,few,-,TGCAGTGGCACCTTCGAAGGTGGCACAGATACGCAGTATTTT,CSGTFEGGTDTQYF
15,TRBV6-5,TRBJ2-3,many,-,TGTGCCAGCAGTTACTCGGGGATTTCATCAGATACGCAGTATTTT,CASSYSGISSDTQYF